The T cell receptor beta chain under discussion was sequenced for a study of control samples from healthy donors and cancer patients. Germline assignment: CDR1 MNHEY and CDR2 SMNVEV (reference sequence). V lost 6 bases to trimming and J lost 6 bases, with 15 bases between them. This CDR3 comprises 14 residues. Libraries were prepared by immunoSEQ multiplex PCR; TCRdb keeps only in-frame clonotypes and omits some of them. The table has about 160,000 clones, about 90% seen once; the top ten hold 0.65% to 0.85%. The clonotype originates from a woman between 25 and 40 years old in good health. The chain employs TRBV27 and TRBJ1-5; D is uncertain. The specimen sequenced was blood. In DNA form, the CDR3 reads TGTGCCAGCAGGCTGAGTGGGGTAAGTCAGCCCCAGCATTTT. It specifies CASRLSGVSQPQHF.